This T cell receptor (beta chain) comes out of a study of cytomegalovirus exposure and HLA in healthy donors. General study points: TCR association rates varied by HLA locus in a later analysis, with DRB1 highest and HLA-C lowest. Presence/absence comparisons presumed near-even sequencing depth among donors. The classifier, whose performance was assessed in both the original and validation cohorts, reportedly diagnosed cytomegalovirus status with high specificity and sensitivity.

Primers for the PCR totalled 60 Vbeta and 13 Jbeta. This table comes from immunoSEQ multiplex PCR, and its TCRdb copy is limited to in-frame clones, with some not included. In the table there are about 150,000 clones, 55% to 70% of which are singletons. Trimming cost V 4 bases and J 5 bases; bases outside gene matches: 7. The CDR3 covers 14 residues. Germline values: CDR1 SGHVS, CDR2 FQNEAQ. Remarks on this clone: Its antigen is still unknown.

The sample comprised PBMCs. The clonotype was recovered from a woman aged 30 to 39 in good health and CMV-seropositive. The chain carries TRBV7-8 and TRBJ1-1, with 7 bases aligning to TRBD1. CDR3 protein: CASSSYRGETEAFF. The CDR3 DNA reads as TGTGCCAGCAGCTCTTACAGGGGTGAGACTGAAGCTTTCTTT.